A single sample is the source of the 9 T cell receptor beta chains below, sequenced in a study of PD-L1 blockade in urothelial cancer (dated by TCRdb to the late 2010s). Sample time point, as interpreted from the label and publication: peripheral blood 6 weeks after treatment start. Libraries were built with the immunoSEQ multiplex PCR assay. The clones in this table, taken by TCRdb from immuneACCESS, are in-frame only. Not every clone is retained; where verified, under half of the shortfall comes from an unresolved V gene, and the cause of the rest is unknown. The sample has 29,000 or so clones on record, about 79% of them singletons. The ten largest clones add up to about 3.7% of the sample. The sequencing here drew on PBMCs, taken around atezolizumab (anti-PD-L1) treatment. The receptor set was obtained from a man between 65 and 85 years old with urothelial cancer.

This sequence joins TRBV7-3 and TRBJ2-1, with 11 bases fitting TRBD2. Germline V lookup: CDR1 SGHTA, CDR2 FQGTGA. V lost 4 bases and J lost 0; bases outside the gene matches: 17. CDR3 length equals 21 residues. The CDR3: CASSSPPQLAGGRSSYNEQFF. CDR3 DNA sequence: TGTGCCAGCAGCTCGCCCCCCCAGCTAGCGGGGGGTAGGAGCTCCTACAATGAGCAGTTCTTC.

This chain uses TRBV28 with TRBJ2-7; D may be TRBD1 (7 bases). The CDR3 extends over 17 amino acids. Between the trimmed V and J ends, which lost 6 bases and 2 bases, there was a span of 23 bases. CDR1 is MDHEN, CDR2 SYDVKM, per germline. DNA of the CDR3: TGTGCCAGCAGAAACCAAATCGTCAGGGGGGCTCCCTACGAGCAGTACTTC. Protein sequence: CASRNQIVRGAPYEQYF.

The CDR3: CASSLRARGFGEQFF. The CDR3 DNA reads TGTGCCAGCAGCTTAAGAGCGAGAGGTTTTGGTGAGCAGTTCTTC. This chain links TRBV11-3 with TRBJ2-1; D not certain. The germline V gene encodes CDR1 SGHNT and CDR2 YENEEA. This CDR3 is built from 15 residues. The germline V and J ends were trimmed by 2 bases and 9 bases, with 17 bases remaining between them.

V usage is TRBV28 and J usage is TRBJ2-6; D is unclear. V lost 7 bases and J 3 bases, leaving 10 bases between the germline ends. This CDR3 has 14 amino acids. Germline V gene data show CDR1 as MDHEN and CDR2 as SYDVKM. CDR3 nucleotide sequence: TGTGCCAGCACCCCCCCAGGTGGGGCCAACGTCCTGACTTTC. Its protein product is CASTPPGGANVLTF.

This clone was observed a handful of times. The rearrangement links TRBV18 to TRBJ2-6; D is perhaps TRBD1 (6 bases). Germline assignment: CDR1 KGHSH and CDR2 LQKENI. There are 16 residues in the CDR3. Trimming took 3 bases from V and 0 from J, leaving 9 bases between them. The CDR3 loop is CASSPRQVSGANVLTF. The CDR3 nucleotides are TGTGCCAGCTCACCGCGACAGGTCTCTGGGGCCAACGTCCTGACTTTC.

This chain uses TRBV7-8 with TRBJ2-7, with TRBD2 as a possible D gene (5 bases). Germline CDR1 reads SGHVS; CDR2 reads FQNEAQ. CDR3 length equals 14 residues. V lost 5 bases, J lost 0 bases, and 11 bases lay in between. The CDR3 loop is CASSVERYSYEQYF. Here the CDR3 DNA reads TGTGCCAGCAGCGTCGAGCGGTACTCCTACGAGCAGTACTTC.

The J gene is TRBJ2-1, the V gene TRBV9; 8 bases agree with TRBD1. In germline, CDR1 is SGDLS, CDR2 YYNGEE. This CDR3 region has 15 residues. With V trimmed by 2 bases and J by 0 bases, 1 base remained unmatched. The CDR3 DNA reads TGTGCCAGCAGCGTTACAGGGGGCTCCTACAATGAGCAGTTCTTC. As protein: CASSVTGGSYNEQFF.

CDR3 sequence reads: CASKSIPGSYEQYF. DNA for the CDR3: TGTGCCAGTAAGTCTATTCCGGGGAGCTACGAGCAGTACTTC. The rearrangement uses TRBV19 and TRBJ2-7, with a weak D call TRBD2 (5 bases). The CDR3 sequence is 14 residues long. The germline V gene has CDR1 LNHDA and CDR2 SQIVND (reference sequence). V was cut by 7 bases and J by 3 bases, with 16 bases left in between.

This clone was found a few times. This rearrangement joins TRBV18 to TRBJ2-6; TRBD1 might be the D (6 bases). Trimming removed 3 bases from V and 4 bases from J, with 13 bases in between. This CDR3 has 16 amino acids. Germline V lookup: CDR1 KGHSH, CDR2 LQKENI. CDR3 region: CASSPTGFRGANVLTF. CDR3 sequence (DNA): TGTGCCAGCTCACCCACAGGGTTTCGAGGGGCCAACGTCCTGACTTTC.